This record concerns one TCR beta chain sequence. Its antigen is as yet unknown. The trim removed 9 bases at V and 6 bases at J, leaving 13 bases unmatched. CDR1 MDHEN and CDR2 SYDVKM come from the germline V gene. The CDR3 is 15 residues long. These data originate in a study of PD-1 blockade in classical Hodgkin lymphoma. The table came from immunoSEQ multiplex PCR; TCRdb's copy has only in-frame clones and leaves some out. The top ten hold 2% to 2.5% of the sample, which has over 25,000 clones, 90% to 95% seen once. Study-wide results and caveats: Relapsed/refractory patients reportedly had the lowest baseline TCR diversity, below newly diagnosed patients, who were below healthy donors. Although disease activity or prior therapy may be involved, causes of the repertoire differences remain undefined.

Sample time point: newly diagnosed, previously untreated cHL patient sample. Serving as comparison were PBMCs from newly diagnosed, untreated classical Hodgkin lymphoma, which were sequenced alongside the relapsed/refractory trial patients. The J gene is TRBJ1-5, the V gene TRBV28, with 8 bases fitting TRBD1. This sequence was found in a human donor with classical Hodgkin lymphoma. Input material: peripheral blood mononuclear cells (PBMCs). The DNA for the CDR3 is TGTGCCAGTGAACCCAGGGGGCCCGTTGTTCAGCCCCAGCATTTT. Encoded protein: CASEPRGPVVQPQHF.